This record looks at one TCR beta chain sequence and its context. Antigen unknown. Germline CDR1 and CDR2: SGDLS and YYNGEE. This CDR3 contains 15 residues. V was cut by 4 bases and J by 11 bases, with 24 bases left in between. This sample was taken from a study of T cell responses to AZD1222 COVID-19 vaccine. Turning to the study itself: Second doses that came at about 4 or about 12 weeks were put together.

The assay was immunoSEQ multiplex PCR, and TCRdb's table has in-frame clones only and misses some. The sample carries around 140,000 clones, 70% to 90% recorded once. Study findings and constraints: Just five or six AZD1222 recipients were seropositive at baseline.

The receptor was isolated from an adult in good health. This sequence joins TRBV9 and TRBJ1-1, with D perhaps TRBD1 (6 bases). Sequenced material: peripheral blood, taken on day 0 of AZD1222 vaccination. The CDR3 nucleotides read TGTGCCAGCAGCACTCGACCCGGGGGGGGGCTGAATGCTTTCTTT. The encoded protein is CASSTRPGGGLNAFF.